The entry that follows covers one T cell receptor (beta chain) sequence. Antigen: not known. This specimen belongs to a study of T-cell memory formation after mild COVID-19. Across the study: Largely, TCR clusters stayed within a single donor.

The study's findings and limits: CD4+ contracting clones were found mainly in CM and EM, and CD8+ ones in EMRA. Some SARS-CoV-2-responding clones were already detected in memory before infection.

TCRdb itself ran the 5' RACE reads through MiXCR, one entry per CDR3 protein. The sample contains fewer than 700,000 distinct CDR3 sequences, approximately 18% of which appear only once. The sequence was obtained from an adult woman who had mild COVID-19 (a few samples of this study predate the infection). Cell type and time point are not known. Sequenced: PBMCs or a T cell subset sorted from them (not recorded which).

CDR3 sequence (DNA): TGTGCCAGCAGTTTAAGGTTCCAGGGGCCCTACGAGCAGTACTTC. Its protein product is CASSLRFQGPYEQYF. V usage is TRBV27 and J usage is TRBJ2-7; D might be TRBD1 (6 bases). The CDR3 spans 15 residues. In germline, CDR1 is MNHEY, CDR2 SMNVEV (reference sequence). Trimming took off 2 bases at V and 2 bases at J, with 13 bases between the two ends.